This T cell receptor (beta chain) was identified in a study of T cells in Graves' hyperthyroidism and ophthalmopathy. Uncontrolled infection, other autoimmune disease, pregnancy or lactation led to exclusion. This CDR3 contains 14 residues. The germline V gene has CDR1 SGHDT and CDR2 YYEEEE. The V end lost 2 bases, the J end lost 8 bases, and 16 bases lay between the germline ends. RNA transcripts yielded amplified TCR beta CDR3 regions. In the first-round RT-PCR of the TCR CDR3, the HTBI primer set was used. One entry per CDR3 protein, called by TCRdb with MiXCR from the multiplex PCR reads. Among 250,000 to 300,000 distinct CDR3 sequences listed, roughly a fifth were seen once.

This receptor was identified in a man aged 50-60 years with Graves' ophthalmopathy. V is TRBV5-6 and J is TRBJ1-2; TRBD1 might be the D (6 bases). Sequencing used blood. The CDR3 nucleotides read TGTGCCAGCAGCTTAGCGGGGGCGCGTCAGGGCTACACCTTC. Protein product: CASSLAGARQGYTF.